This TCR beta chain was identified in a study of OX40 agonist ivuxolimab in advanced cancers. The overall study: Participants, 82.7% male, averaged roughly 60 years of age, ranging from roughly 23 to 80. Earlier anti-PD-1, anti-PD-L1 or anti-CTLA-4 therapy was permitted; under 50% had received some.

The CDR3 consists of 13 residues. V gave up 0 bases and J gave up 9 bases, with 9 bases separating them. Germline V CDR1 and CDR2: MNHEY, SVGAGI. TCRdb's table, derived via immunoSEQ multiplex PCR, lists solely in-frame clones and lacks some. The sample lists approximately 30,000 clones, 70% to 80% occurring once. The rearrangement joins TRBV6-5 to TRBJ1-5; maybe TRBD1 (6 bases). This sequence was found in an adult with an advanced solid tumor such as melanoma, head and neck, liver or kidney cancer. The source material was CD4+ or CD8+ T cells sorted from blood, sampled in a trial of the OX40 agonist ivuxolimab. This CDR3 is CASSYSPGAPQHF. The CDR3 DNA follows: TGTGCCAGCAGTTACTCGCCGGGGGCGCCCCAGCATTTT.